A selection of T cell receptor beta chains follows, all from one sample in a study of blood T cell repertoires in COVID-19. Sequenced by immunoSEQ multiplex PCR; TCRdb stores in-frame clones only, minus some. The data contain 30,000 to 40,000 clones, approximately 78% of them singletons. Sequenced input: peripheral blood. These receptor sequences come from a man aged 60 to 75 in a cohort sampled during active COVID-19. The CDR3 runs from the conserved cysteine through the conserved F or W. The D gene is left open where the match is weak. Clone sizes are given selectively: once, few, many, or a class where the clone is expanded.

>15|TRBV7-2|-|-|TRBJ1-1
CASSPRYTGHTEAFF
TGTGCCAGCAGCCCCCGATATACAGGGCACACTGAAGCTTTCTTT
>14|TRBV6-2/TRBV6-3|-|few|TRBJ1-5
CASSYHRVRQPQHF
TGTGCCAGCAGTTATCACAGGGTGCGTCAGCCCCAGCATTTT
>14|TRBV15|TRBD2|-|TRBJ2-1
CATSRERDPAEQFF
TGTGCCACCAGCAGGGAGCGGGACCCGGCTGAGCAGTTCTTC
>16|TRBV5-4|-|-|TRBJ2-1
CASSGLRGHSYNEQFF
TGTGCCAGCAGCGGGCTCAGGGGCCACTCCTACAATGAGCAGTTCTTC
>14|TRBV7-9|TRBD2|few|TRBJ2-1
CASSKLGTTNEQFF
TGTGCCAGCAGCAAACTGGGGACTACAAATGAGCAGTTCTTC
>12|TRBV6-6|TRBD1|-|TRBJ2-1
CASSTSGTGDFF
TGTGCCAGCAGTACCTCCGGGACAGGGGACTTCTTC
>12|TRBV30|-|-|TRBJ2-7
CAWEDTAYEQYF
TGTGCCTGGGAGGACACGGCCTACGAGCAGTACTTC
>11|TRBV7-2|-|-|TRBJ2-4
CASSVMSDQYF
TGTGCCAGCAGCGTTATGAGCGATCAGTACTTC
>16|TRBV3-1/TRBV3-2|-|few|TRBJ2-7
CASSHGGAVNYYEQYF
TGTGCCAGCAGCCACGGAGGGGCGGTCAACTACTACGAGCAGTACTTC
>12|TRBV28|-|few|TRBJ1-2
CASSSGGYGYTF
TGTGCCAGCAGCTCCGGGGGCTATGGCTACACCTTC
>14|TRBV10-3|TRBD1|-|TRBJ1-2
CATRSTGSATGYTF
TGTGCCACCAGGTCGACAGGGTCCGCTACTGGCTACACCTTC
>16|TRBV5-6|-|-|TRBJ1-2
CASSSYGPGGNYGYTF
TGTGCCAGCAGCTCTTATGGTCCGGGTGGTAACTATGGCTACACCTTC
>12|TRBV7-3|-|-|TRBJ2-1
CASSLRGNEQFF
TGTGCCAGCAGCTTACGGGGGAATGAGCAGTTCTTC
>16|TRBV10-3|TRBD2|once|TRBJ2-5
CAISPGLAGTQETQYF
TGTGCCATCAGCCCCGGGCTAGCGGGGACCCAAGAGACCCAGTACTTC
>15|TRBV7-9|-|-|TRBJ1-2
CASSAAGGLTSGYTF
TGTGCCAGCAGCGCCGCTGGGGGCCTTACTTCTGGCTACACCTTC
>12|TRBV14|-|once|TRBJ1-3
CASSQTRNTIYF
TGTGCCAGCAGCCAAACTCGAAACACCATATATTTT
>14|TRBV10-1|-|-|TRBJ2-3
CASSESGGRNTQYF
TGCGCCAGCAGTGAGTCCGGGGGGCGAAATACGCAGTATTTT
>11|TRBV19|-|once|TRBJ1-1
CASSQKGKAFF
TGTGCCAGTAGTCAGAAGGGGAAGGCTTTCTTT
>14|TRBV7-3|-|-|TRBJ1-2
CASSPTQGGDGYTF
TGTGCCAGCAGCCCGACCCAGGGTGGAGATGGCTACACCTTC
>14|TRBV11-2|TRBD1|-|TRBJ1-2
CASSPAGTGALYTF
TGTGCCAGCAGCCCAGCCGGTACAGGGGCTTTATACACCTTC
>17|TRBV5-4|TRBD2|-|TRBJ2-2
CASSPIAGGSNTGELFF
TGTGCCAGCAGCCCCATAGCGGGGGGGTCGAACACCGGGGAGCTGTTTTTT
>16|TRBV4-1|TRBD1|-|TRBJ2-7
CASSQTGTGPSYEQYF
TGCGCCAGCAGCCAGACCGGGACAGGGCCCTCCTACGAGCAGTACTTC
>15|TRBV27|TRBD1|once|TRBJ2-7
CASSLGGTGQYEQYF
TGTGCCAGCAGTTTAGGGGGGACAGGGCAATACGAGCAGTACTTC
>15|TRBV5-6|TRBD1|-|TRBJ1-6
CASSGAGGNNSPLHF
TGTGCCAGCAGCGGAGCAGGGGGCAATAATTCACCCCTCCACTTT
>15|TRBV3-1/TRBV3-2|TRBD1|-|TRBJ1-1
CASSLRQGSNTEAFF
TGTGCCAGCAGCCTGAGACAGGGCTCGAACACTGAAGCTTTCTTT